These T cell receptor beta chains were read from a single sample in a study of blood T cell repertoires in COVID-19. TCRdb keeps only in-frame clones here, not all; method: immunoSEQ multiplex PCR. The sample holds roughly 87,000 clones, 84% seen once. Sequenced sample: peripheral blood. These TCRs come from a woman aged 55 to 70 with acute or convalescent COVID-19. The CDR3 runs from the conserved cysteine through the conserved F or W. A D gene is named only where the DNA matches it firmly. The size field is filled for only some rows; it gives once, few, many or a size class.

j_call,d_call,v_call,clone_size,cdr3_nt,cdr3_aa
TRBJ1-2,.,TRBV28,.,TGTGCCAGCAGTAAACAGGTTGATGGCTACACCTTC,CASSKQVDGYTF
TRBJ2-1,TRBD2,TRBV2,.,TGTGCCAGCAGTTCTAGCGGGAATTACAATGAGCAGTTCTTC,CASSSSGNYNEQFF
TRBJ1-5,.,TRBV28,.,TGTGCCAGCAGTTCTCCGGGGGTGCGACAGCCCCAGCATTTT,CASSSPGVRQPQHF
TRBJ2-4,TRBD2,TRBV6-7,.,TGTGCCCGGAGGTGCGGGGGAAGAAACATTCAGTACTTC,CARRCGGRNIQYF
TRBJ1-5,.,TRBV5-5,.,TGTGCCAGCAGCTTGGAAGGAGGCGGCCAGCCCCAGCATTTT,CASSLEGGGQPQHF
TRBJ2-1,.,TRBV18,.,TGTGCCAGCTCACGTCCCCGGGGGTGGTTCAATGAGCAGTTCTTC,CASSRPRGWFNEQFF
TRBJ2-5,TRBD2,TRBV5-1,.,TGCGCCAGCAGCGAGGGACTATTGGTTCTTGAGACCCAGTACTTC,CASSEGLLVLETQYF
TRBJ1-4,.,TRBV14,.,TGTGCCAGCAGCCAAGATTGGCGAGACAGTAATGAAAAACTGTTTTTT,CASSQDWRDSNEKLFF
TRBJ2-7,TRBD1,TRBV4-3,.,TGCGCCAGCAGCCATGGGACAGGGAAGGGCGAGCAGTACTTC,CASSHGTGKGEQYF
TRBJ2-1,TRBD2,TRBV9,.,TGTGCCAGCAGCGTCCAGCGGGGGGGATGGAATGAGCAGTTCTTC,CASSVQRGGWNEQFF
TRBJ2-1,.,TRBV3-1/TRBV3-2,.,TGTGCCAGCAGCCCGGGATTCTACAATGAGCAGTTCTTC,CASSPGFYNEQFF
TRBJ2-1,TRBD2,TRBV5-4,.,TGTGCCAGCAGCTCGAAGGCGGGGGGGCCGAATGAGCAGTTCTTC,CASSSKAGGPNEQFF
TRBJ2-7,.,TRBV4-2,.,TGTGCCAGCAGCCAAGGTCAGGGTCAAGCCCTCTACGAGCAGTACTTC,CASSQGQGQALYEQYF
TRBJ2-5,TRBD2,TRBV29-1,.,TGCAGCGTTGACTTTGCGGGGGGGCTGGAGACCCAGTACTTC,CSVDFAGGLETQYF
TRBJ1-1,TRBD1,TRBV29-1,once,TGCAGCGTCGGACAGGGGTTGGGCACTGAAGCTTTCTTT,CSVGQGLGTEAFF
TRBJ2-1,TRBD2,TRBV6-2/TRBV6-3,.,TGTGCCAGCAGTTACTTCTTTAGCGAGCGGGGGCCATACAATGAGCAGTTCTTC,CASSYFFSERGPYNEQFF
TRBJ2-2,TRBD2,TRBV7-9,few,TGTGCCAGCAGCCCTCCGACTAGCGGGGGGCCCCTGAACGGGGAGCTGTTTTTT,CASSPPTSGGPLNGELFF
TRBJ2-1,TRBD1,TRBV7-9,.,TGTGCCGGGTTACAGGGGTCTGAGCAGTTCTTC,CAGLQGSEQFF
TRBJ1-1,.,TRBV19,once,TGTGCCAGTAGTATAGGCAGGGCGAACACTGAAGCTTTCTTT,CASSIGRANTEAFF
TRBJ1-2,.,TRBV15,.,TGTGCCACCAGCCGTACTACCCAGGGTAGCTATGGCTACACCTTC,CATSRTTQGSYGYTF
TRBJ1-1,TRBD1,TRBV7-2,.,TGTGCCAGCGTCGGACAGGCGAACACTGAAGCTTTCTTT,CASVGQANTEAFF
TRBJ1-2,TRBD1,TRBV6-2/TRBV6-3,once,TGTGCCAGCAGTTACTCTAGGGGGCTAAGGGGAGGCTACACCTTC,CASSYSRGLRGGYTF
TRBJ2-7,.,TRBV5-8,.,TGTGCCAGCAGCGGAATCCGGGACACCATCTACGAGCAGTACTTC,CASSGIRDTIYEQYF
TRBJ2-2,TRBD1,TRBV11-2,.,TGTGCCTCGGAAAGGGGACAGGGAATGGCCGGGGAGCTGTTTTTT,CASERGQGMAGELFF
TRBJ1-1,.,TRBV5-1,.,TGCGCCAGCAGCAACACAGGGAGACCTGAAGCTTTCTTT,CASSNTGRPEAFF
TRBJ2-5,TRBD2,TRBV5-1,once,TGCGCCAGCAGCTTGGGCGGGGGTGAAGAGACCCAGTACTTC,CASSLGGGEETQYF
TRBJ1-3,TRBD1,TRBV4-1,.,TGCGCCAGCAGCCCCTCCGGGACAGGGGCTTTTGGCTCTGGAAACACCATATATTTT,CASSPSGTGAFGSGNTIYF
TRBJ1-2,TRBD1,TRBV30,.,TGTGCCTGGAGCGGGACAGGGGTATATGGCTACACCTTC,CAWSGTGVYGYTF
TRBJ1-3,.,TRBV4-3,.,TGCGCCAGCAGCCAAGGAGCTGGAAACACCATATATTTT,CASSQGAGNTIYF
TRBJ1-2,TRBD1,TRBV13,.,TGTGCCAGCAGCAAACCCTTCCGGGGCAGGGGGCTTATTGGCTACACCTTC,CASSKPFRGRGLIGYTF
TRBJ2-3,TRBD2,TRBV30,.,TGTGCCTGGAGCTTTAGCGGGGGGGCCTCGGGTACGCAGTATTTT,CAWSFSGGASGTQYF
TRBJ2-7,TRBD1,TRBV7-2,once,TGTGCCAGCAGCCCGACAGGGTCCAGCTCCTACGAGCAGTACTTC,CASSPTGSSSYEQYF
TRBJ2-1,TRBD2,TRBV18,.,TGTGCCAGCTCAGCAGCGGGGGCTGACGTTGCTGAGCAGTTCTTC,CASSAAGADVAEQFF
TRBJ1-2,.,TRBV6-6,once,TGTGCCGCAGCCCTAAGGGGCTATGGCTACACCTTC,CAAALRGYGYTF
TRBJ2-7,.,TRBV15,few,TGTGCCACCAGCCCTGCCGGGGTGAGCTCCTACGAGCAGTACTTC,CATSPAGVSSYEQYF
TRBJ2-2,.,TRBV7-2,.,TGTGCCAGCAGCCCTTTTTTCCGGGAGCTGTTTTTT,CASSPFFRELFF
TRBJ2-1,TRBD1,TRBV6-4,.,TGTGCCAGCAGTGACTCAATTGGGACAGGGGGCGACGAGCAGTTCTTC,CASSDSIGTGGDEQFF
TRBJ2-3,TRBD2,TRBV20-1,.,TGCAGTGCTAGTCAGCTAGCGGAGACAGATACGCAGTATTTT,CSASQLAETDTQYF
TRBJ1-4,.,TRBV28,.,TGTGCCAGCAGTTTATTCGGGGGGAAACTGTTTTTT,CASSLFGGKLFF
TRBJ1-6,.,TRBV5-6,.,TGTGCCAGCAGTCGTCAACAGGGAATGAGGTCCTATAATTCACCCCTCCACTTT,CASSRQQGMRSYNSPLHF
TRBJ1-6,.,TRBV7-2,.,TGTGCCAGCAGCTCAGTGACCGAGCGGGGCTCACCCCTCCACTTT,CASSSVTERGSPLHF
TRBJ2-3,.,TRBV29-1,.,TGCAGCGTTGATGGGGGCGGGACAGATACGCAGTATTTT,CSVDGGGTDTQYF
TRBJ1-4,TRBD1,TRBV7-7,.,TGTGCCAGCAGCTTAGCGACAGGGGGGAATGAAAAACTGTTTTTT,CASSLATGGNEKLFF
TRBJ1-3,.,TRBV4-2,few,TGTGCCAGCAGCCAAGGAAGGTCGGGTGGAAACACCATATATTTT,CASSQGRSGGNTIYF
TRBJ1-3,.,TRBV7-2,.,TGTGCCAGCAGCTTAAACGAACTAATCTCTGGAAACACCATATATTTT,CASSLNELISGNTIYF
TRBJ1-2,.,TRBV4-1,once,TGCGCCAGCAGCCAAGAAGGAAGGAGCCTCTATGGCTACACCTTC,CASSQEGRSLYGYTF
TRBJ1-6,TRBD1,TRBV19,few,TGTGCCAGTAACAGGGGACTTGGGTCACCCCTCCACTTT,CASNRGLGSPLHF
TRBJ2-1,TRBD2,TRBV7-6,.,TGTGCCAGCAGCTTAGTACCTAGCGGGGGCTACAATGAGCAGTTCTTC,CASSLVPSGGYNEQFF
TRBJ1-1,.,TRBV3-1/TRBV3-2,.,TGTGCCAGCAGCCAATATGGGGCGGCTGAAGCTTTCTTT,CASSQYGAAEAFF
TRBJ2-5,.,TRBV5-1,once,TGCGCCAGCAGCTTGGGGCGGACAGTCCAAGAGACCCAGTACTTC,CASSLGRTVQETQYF
TRBJ1-3,TRBD1,TRBV19,.,TGTGCCAGTAGTACCGGACGGGACAGCTCTGGAAACACCATATATTTT,CASSTGRDSSGNTIYF
TRBJ1-5,.,TRBV28,once,TGTGCCAGCAAGGGGGACCCTAATCAGCCCCAGCATTTT,CASKGDPNQPQHF
TRBJ2-1,TRBD2,TRBV5-4,.,TGTGCCAGCAGTACTAGCGGGGGGGTATACAATGAGCAGTTCTTC,CASSTSGGVYNEQFF
TRBJ2-1,TRBD2,TRBV7-2,.,TGTGCCAGCAGCTTAGATCGACTAGCGGGGATTTACAATGAGCAGTTCTTC,CASSLDRLAGIYNEQFF
TRBJ1-4,TRBD1,TRBV2,.,TGTGCCAGCAGTGTACAGGGGGCGGATGAAAAACTGTTTTTT,CASSVQGADEKLFF
TRBJ1-2,.,TRBV28,.,TGTGCCGGCTTATCCCGACGGGGAAACTATGGCTACACCTTC,CAGLSRRGNYGYTF
TRBJ2-7,.,TRBV12-3/TRBV12-4,.,TGTGCCAGCAGCGACAGAAATCTCTACGAGCAGTACTTC,CASSDRNLYEQYF